The sequence of this T cell receptor beta chain was determined in a study of T-cell reconstitution after alpha-beta-depleted transplantation in children. The CDR3 runs 14 residues. With V trimmed by 7 bases and J by 11 bases, 9 bases remained unmatched. Germline CDR1 and CDR2: MDHEN and SYDVKM. This clonotype showed up just a few times. Unique molecular identifiers featured in how the TCRbeta library was prepared. Using its own MiXCR run on the PCR reads, TCRdb lists one record per CDR3 protein. This table holds about 610,000 distinct CDR3 sequences, under 12% found once. The TCR comes from a human donor who donated a stem cell graft to a child with acute myeloid leukemia. Sequencing was performed on PBMCs from the stem cell graft donor, taken from the stem cell graft. This rearrangement joins TRBV28 to TRBJ1-4; TRBD1 agrees at 11 bases. CDR3 amino acids: CASTQGTGGWKLFF. The CDR3 bases are TGTGCCAGCACCCAAGGGACAGGGGGATGGAAACTGTTTTTT. Variable domain in full (rest from reference TRBV28 and TRBJ1-4): DVKVTQSSRYLVKRTGEKVFLECVQDMDHENMFWYRQDPGLGLRLIYFSYDVKMKEKGDIPEGYSVSREKKERFSLILESASTNQTSMYLCASTQGTGGWKLFFGSGTQLSVL.